The clone carrying this T cell receptor (beta chain) has a handful of counts. What it binds is not known. This specimen comes from a study of response to subunit inactivated influenza vaccine. Broader study findings: Each seasonal influenza vaccination, the authors suggested, recruits few new T cells.

This CDR3 spans 20 amino acids. Germline CDR1 reads SGHTA; CDR2 reads FQGNSA. The V and J ends lost 0 bases and 0 bases, in that order; junction bases with no gene match: 9. Each CDR3 protein gets one entry after TCRdb re-called the RT-PCR reads with MiXCR. The sample carries 630,000 or so distinct CDR3 sequences, around 16% recorded once. The origin of this receptor is a man in his forties or fifties who received an inactivated influenza vaccine. This chain connects TRBV7-2 to TRBJ2-7, with TRBD2 matching over 15 bases. This specimen was PBMCs from blood, taken about 11 days after vaccination. The CDR3 sequence is CASSLAHGLAGGPVSYEQYF. CDR3 nucleotide sequence: TGTGCCAGCAGCTTAGCCCACGGACTAGCGGGAGGGCCAGTCTCCTACGAGCAGTACTTC. The full variable domain, in which reference TRBV7-2 and TRBJ2-7 provide the parts outside the CDR3, is GAGVSQSPSNKVTEKGKDVELRCDPISGHTALYWYRQSLGQGLEFLIYFQGNSAPDKSGLPSDRFSAERTGGSVSTLTIQRTQQEDSAVYLCASSLAHGLAGGPVSYEQYFGPGTRLTVT.